This TCR beta chain was recorded in a study of shared clonotypes between healthy human individuals (dated by TCRdb to 2019 to 2021). Regarding the study in general: The cohort included a few men and two women between 18 and 49 years of age. For each donor, three plates each were used for CD4 naive and CD4 memory, two plates were used for CD8 naive, and one plate was used for CD8 memory. To estimate repertoire size and how much clonotypes are shared between individuals, the study performed deep sequencing of blood TCR repertoires from a few healthy adults. Different laboratories and diverse techniques were used to prepare libraries and sequence TCR repertoires, to increase sequencing depth and limit assay-specific biases. Leukapheresis yielded between about 0.94 and 8.9 billion PBMCs per donor. Study-level results and caveats: Naive subsets generally had larger estimated clonotype richness than memory subsets. Based on pairwise subsampling, the degree of clonotype sharing among donors was expected to be affected by sequencing depth. Compared with non-shared clonotypes, clonotypes shared by all four sorted-subset donors had higher generation probabilities. Only blood was sampled, and tissue TCR repertoires likely differ from those in blood. Roughly 5% of naive CD4, around 3.6% of naive CD8, around 2.3% of memory CD4, and about 0.4% of memory CD8 clonotypes were shared across a few donors. Because the study included only a small number of donors, the genetic and exposure-history diversity represented was limited. Rarefaction of sorted-subset datasets indicated incomplete sequencing despite the large sequencing depth.

TCR CDR3 regions were amplified from genomic DNA by multiplex PCR using the deep immunoSEQ assay. For each cell subset, the extracted genomic DNA was distributed evenly across all wells of several immunoSEQ 96-well plates, and each plate served as one replicate. For sorted subsets, roughly 200 ng of genomic DNA, equivalent to 25,000 to 35,000 T cell genomes, went into each replicate PCR. Purified libraries were quantified with a Qubit 3.0 fluorometer, sized on a Bioanalyzer 2100, and re-quantified with the KAPA Library Quantification kit. A separate single-read 150-cycle Illumina NextSeq 550 flow cell was used to sequence each immunoSEQ 96-well plate. The original pipeline was this. Because only junctional sequences without quality scores were contained in the immunoSEQ output, filtering matching that applied to full-length reads could not be performed. To assign V/J genes and CDR3, sequences were annotated using PyIR, a Python wrapper for IgBLAST v1.9, with IMGT germline references. Reads were removed for weak V/J assignments (E-value above 1e-6), missing CDR3, stop codons, out-of-frame junctions, or ambiguous translated residues. V3J clonotypes were defined by identical inferred V gene, J gene, and CDR3 amino acid sequence. Percentage overlap between repertoires was computed as shared unique clonotypes divided by the size of the smaller repertoire. Richness of each repertoire was evaluated using RTK rarefaction, the Chao1 estimator, and Recon v2.1 estimates of unobserved clonotypes. Generation probabilities were computed with OLGA for all TCRbeta clonotypes obtained by the gDNA method from four donors. Entries here come from immuneACCESS through TCRdb and include only in-frame sequences with V and J called. Some clones fail to appear in such tables; in the studies checked, an unresolved V gene covers under half of the shortfall, and the cause of the remainder is unknown. That table gives V, J and clone size, and the DNA gave D and trimming. This sample comprises approximately 1.9 million clones, around 95% of them detected only once. The ten largest make up under 2% of the sample.

For the CD8 naive samples, CD45RO-negative cells were positively selected for CCR7, yielding a CD45RA+CCR7+ population from which TemRA cells were excluded. The donors were healthy, HIV-negative adults who had no recently reported acute infections or vaccinations. Every donor was a Caucasian adult residing in Nashville, Tennessee, USA. Blood was collected by leukapheresis, and PBMCs were isolated by Ficoll-Histopaque density gradient centrifugation and then cryopreserved in liquid nitrogen vapor phase. Analytical flow cytometry was used to check the purity and quantity of every magnetically sorted T cell population. Genomic DNA was isolated from each sorted fraction and quantified by UV absorbance on a Nanodrop 2000c. Turning to this clone: Its antigen is unknown. Per-nucleotide qualities are absent, and no much larger clonotype sits a single base away.

From the cysteine up to the phenylalanine, the CDR3 has a length of 13 residues. Solely the CDR3 DNA is kept, with 39 bases framed from the first base. Sequences MDHEN (CDR1) and SYDVKM (CDR2) are obtained from the germline V gene. V is pruned by 5 bases and J by 5 bases, leaving 5 bases of the junction without a gene match. The rearrangement joined TRBV28 to TRBJ2-5; 7 of the junction bases match TRBD1. This sequence originates from a man between 18 and 35 years old in good health. Some clones in this sample may be carry-over from other donors' samples. Sequenced input: naive CD8+ T cells from PBMCs. The intended sense of this specimen's cell subset or site label: CD45RA+CCR7+. The CDR3 region: CASSTGVWETQYF. The sequenced DNA: TGTGCCAGCAGTACAGGGGTTTGGGAGACCCAGTACTTC.